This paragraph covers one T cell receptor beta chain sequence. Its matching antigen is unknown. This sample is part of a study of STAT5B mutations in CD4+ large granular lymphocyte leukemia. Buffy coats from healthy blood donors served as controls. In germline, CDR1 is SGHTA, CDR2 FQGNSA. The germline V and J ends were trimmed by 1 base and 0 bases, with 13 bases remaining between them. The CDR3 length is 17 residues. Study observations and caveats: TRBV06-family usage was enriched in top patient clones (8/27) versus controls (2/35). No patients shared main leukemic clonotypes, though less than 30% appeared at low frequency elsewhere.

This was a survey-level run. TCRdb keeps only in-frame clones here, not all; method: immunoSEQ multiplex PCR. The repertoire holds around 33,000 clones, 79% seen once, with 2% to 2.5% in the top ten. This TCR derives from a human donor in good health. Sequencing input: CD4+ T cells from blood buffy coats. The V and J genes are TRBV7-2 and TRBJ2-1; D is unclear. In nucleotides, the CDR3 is TGTGCCAGCAGCTTAGTCTTTCAGCTAAGCTCCTACAATGAGCAGTTCTTC. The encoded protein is CASSLVFQLSSYNEQFF. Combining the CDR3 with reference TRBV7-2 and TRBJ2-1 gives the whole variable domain GAGVSQSPSNKVTEKGKDVELRCDPISGHTALYWYRQSLGQGLEFLIYFQGNSAPDKSGLPSDRFSAERTGGSVSTLTIQRTQQEDSAVYLCASSLVFQLSSYNEQFFGPGTRLTVL.